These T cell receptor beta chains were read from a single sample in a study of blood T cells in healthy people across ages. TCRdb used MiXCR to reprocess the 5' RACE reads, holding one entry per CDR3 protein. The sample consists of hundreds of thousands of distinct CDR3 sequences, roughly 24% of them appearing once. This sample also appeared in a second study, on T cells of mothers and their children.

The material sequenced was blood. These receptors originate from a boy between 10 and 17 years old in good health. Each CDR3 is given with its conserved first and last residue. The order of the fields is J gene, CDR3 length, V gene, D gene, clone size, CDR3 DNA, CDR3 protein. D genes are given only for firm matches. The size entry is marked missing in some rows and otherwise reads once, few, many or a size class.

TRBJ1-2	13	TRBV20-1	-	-	TGCAGTGCTAGAGATAAGGGGTTCTATGGCTACACCTTC	CSARDKGFYGYTF
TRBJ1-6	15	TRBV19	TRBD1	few	TGTGCCAGTAGGCGGGACAGGGGGACTGATTCACCCCTCCACTTT	CASRRDRGTDSPLHF
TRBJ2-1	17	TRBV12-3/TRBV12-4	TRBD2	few	TGTGCCAGCAGTTCCTGGCCCTCTAGCGGGGGGGACAATGAGCAGTTCTTC	CASSSWPSSGGDNEQFF
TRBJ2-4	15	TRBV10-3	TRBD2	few	TGTGCCATCAGTGAGTTCCCGGGGGGGTCAAACATTCAGTACTTC	CAISEFPGGSNIQYF
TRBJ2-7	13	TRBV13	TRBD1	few	TGTGCCAGCAGCCCAGGGGGTAGGCGCGAGCAGTACTTC	CASSPGGRREQYF
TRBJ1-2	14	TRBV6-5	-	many	TGTGCCAGCAGTTACTCGACCGAGGCGGGGGGCTACACCTTC	CASSYSTEAGGYTF
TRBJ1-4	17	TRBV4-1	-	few	TGCGCCAGCAGCCCCCTAGGAGTGCGGGGGGGGACTGAAAAACTGTTTTTT	CASSPLGVRGGTEKLFF
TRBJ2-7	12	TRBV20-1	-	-	TGCAGTGCAAAAACTCCCTGGAACGAGCAGTACTTC	CSAKTPWNEQYF
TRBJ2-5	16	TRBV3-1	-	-	TGTGCCAGCAGCCTTTGGGGGTCAAATGAGGTGGAGACCCAGTACTTC	CASSLWGSNEVETQYF
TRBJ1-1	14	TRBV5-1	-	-	TGCGCCAGCAGCTTGGAGCCGGGACGGACTGAAGCTTTCTTT	CASSLEPGRTEAFF
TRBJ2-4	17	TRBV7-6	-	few	TGTGCCAGCAGCTTAGCCCCCCCCGAAGCGGCCAAAAACATTCAGTACTTC	CASSLAPPEAAKNIQYF
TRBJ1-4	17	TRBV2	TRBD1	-	TGTGCCAGCAGTGACCGACAGGGAAGTGGAACTAATGAAAAACTGTTTTTT	CASSDRQGSGTNEKLFF
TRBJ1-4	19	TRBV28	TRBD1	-	TGTGCCAGCAGTTCCTCCGGGAGGGGGCTGATACGCGGGGATGAAAAACTGTTTTTT	CASSSSGRGLIRGDEKLFF
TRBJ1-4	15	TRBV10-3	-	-	TGTGCCGTCAGTGATAAGCTTGCAACTAATGAAAAACTGTTTTTT	CAVSDKLATNEKLFF
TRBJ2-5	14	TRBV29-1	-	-	TGCAGCGTTAAGGGGCGTATCATTGGGGAGACCCAGTACTTC	CSVKGRIIGETQYF
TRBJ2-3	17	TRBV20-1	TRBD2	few	TGCAGTGGCCTAATTAGCGGGGGGGCCTTTGGCACAGATACGCAGTATTTT	CSGLISGGAFGTDTQYF
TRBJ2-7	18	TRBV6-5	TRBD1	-	TGTGCCAGCAGTTACCAACCACGCGGACAGGGACGCTCCTACGAGCAGTACTTC	CASSYQPRGQGRSYEQYF
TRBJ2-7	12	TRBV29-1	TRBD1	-	TGCAGCGTTGAGGGACAGGGGTTCGAGCAGTACTTC	CSVEGQGFEQYF
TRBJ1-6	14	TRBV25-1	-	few	TGTGCCAGCAGTTTACGGGACTTGCCCTCACCCCTCCACTTT	CASSLRDLPSPLHF
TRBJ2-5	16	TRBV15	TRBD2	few	TGTGCCACCAGCAGAGATAGTCTAGCGGGGCAAGAGACCCAGTACTTC	CATSRDSLAGQETQYF
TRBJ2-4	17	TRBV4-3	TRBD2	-	TGCGCCAGCAGCAGAAGCACTAGCGGGACACTAGAAAACATTCAGTACTTC	CASSRSTSGTLENIQYF
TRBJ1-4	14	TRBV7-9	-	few	TGTGCCAGCAGCCTAAGGGGGTTGGATGAAAAACTGTTTTTT	CASSLRGLDEKLFF
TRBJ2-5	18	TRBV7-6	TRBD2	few	TGTGCCAGCAGCTTTCCTGTCGGGGGGGCCGATAGTAGAGAGACCCAGTACTTC	CASSFPVGGADSRETQYF
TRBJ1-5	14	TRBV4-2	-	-	TGTGCCAGCAGTAATGAGGGTAGCAATCAGCCCCAGCATTTT	CASSNEGSNQPQHF
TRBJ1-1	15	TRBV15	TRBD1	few	TGTGCCACCAGCAGCCCGGACAGGTTCCGGACTGAAGCTTTCTTT	CATSSPDRFRTEAFF
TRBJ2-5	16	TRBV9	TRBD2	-	TGTGCCAGCAGCGTAATGGCTAGCGGGGGCCAAGAGACCCAGTACTTC	CASSVMASGGQETQYF
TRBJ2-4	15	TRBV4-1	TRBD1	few	TGCGCCAGCAGCCCTACCCCCGGGACAGGAGACATTCAGTACTTC	CASSPTPGTGDIQYF
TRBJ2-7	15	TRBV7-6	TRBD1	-	TGTGCCAGCAGCTTGGCGACAGGGGTGGGCTACGAGCAGTACTTC	CASSLATGVGYEQYF
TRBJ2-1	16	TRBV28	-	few	TGTGCCAGCAGTTTTAATTTCCCGAGCTCCTACAATGAGCAGTTCTTC	CASSFNFPSSYNEQFF
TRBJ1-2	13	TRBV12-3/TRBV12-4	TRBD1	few	TGTGCCAGCAGTTATACAGGGGACTATGGCTACACCTTC	CASSYTGDYGYTF
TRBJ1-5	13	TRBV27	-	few	TGTGCCAGCAGTCCAACAAGAGTTCAGCCCCAGCATTTT	CASSPTRVQPQHF
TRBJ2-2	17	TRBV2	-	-	TGTGCCAGCACTCAACTTCTAGGGTACCCGAACACCGGGGAGCTGTTTTTT	CASTQLLGYPNTGELFF
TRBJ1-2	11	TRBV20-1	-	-	TGCAGGGCGGGGACGAACTATGGCTACACCTTC	CRAGTNYGYTF
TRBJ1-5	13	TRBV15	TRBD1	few	TGTGCCACCACAGCACAGGGGAATCAGCCCCAGCATTTT	CATTAQGNQPQHF
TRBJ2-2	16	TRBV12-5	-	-	TGTGCTAGTGGTTTGGTACTAAGGACTGAGGCCGGGGAGCTGTTTTTT	CASGLVLRTEAGELFF